This TCR beta chain was recorded in a study of blood T cell repertoires in COVID-19. Whole-study context: The United States, Italy and Spain supplied acute and convalescent COVID-19 samples. The cDNA or gDNA used as material had been derived from T cells, B-cell-depleted T cells, or PBMCs.

In its sample, this clone was seen once. In the study's own analysis: Amplified reference gene primers provided the basis for estimating nucleated cell counts. Assay: immunoSEQ multiplex PCR; the TCRdb copy retains only in-frame clones and omits some. V, J and clone size were drawn from that table, and D and trimming were deduced from the DNA. The top ten hold about 14% of the sample, which has under 85,000 clones, approximately 90% seen once. Trimming pared 5 bases from V and 15 bases from J, leaving 16 bases between. The germline CDR1 and CDR2 sequences are SGDLS and YYNGEE. The CDR3 consists of 11 residues.

The origin of this receptor is a man between 65 and 85 years old with active or convalescent COVID-19. Sample: peripheral blood. The chain has TRBV9 and TRBJ2-3; tentatively, D is TRBD2 (6 bases). This chain's CDR3 is CASSGDSRDYF. Written as DNA, the CDR3 is TGTGCCAGCAGTGGGGACTCCCGGGACTATTTT. The full variable domain, in which reference TRBV9 and TRBJ2-3 provide the parts outside the CDR3, is DSGVTQTPKHLITATGQRVTLRCSPRSGDLSVYWYQQSLDQGLQFLIQYYNGEERAKGNILERFSAQQFPDLHSELNLSSLELGDSALYFCASSGDSRDYFGPGTRLTVL.